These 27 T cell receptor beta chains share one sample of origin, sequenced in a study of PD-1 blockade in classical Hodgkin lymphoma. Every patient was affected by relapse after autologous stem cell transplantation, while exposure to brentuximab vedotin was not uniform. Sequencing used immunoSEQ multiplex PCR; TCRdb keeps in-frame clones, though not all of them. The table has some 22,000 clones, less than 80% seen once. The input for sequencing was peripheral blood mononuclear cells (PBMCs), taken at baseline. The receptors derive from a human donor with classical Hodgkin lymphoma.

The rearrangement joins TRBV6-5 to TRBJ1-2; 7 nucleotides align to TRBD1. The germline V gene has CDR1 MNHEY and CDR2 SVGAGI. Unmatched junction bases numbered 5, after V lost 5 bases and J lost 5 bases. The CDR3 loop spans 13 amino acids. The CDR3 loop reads CASSRDSRYGYTF. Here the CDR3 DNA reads TGTGCCAGCAGTCGGGACAGTAGATATGGCTACACCTTC.

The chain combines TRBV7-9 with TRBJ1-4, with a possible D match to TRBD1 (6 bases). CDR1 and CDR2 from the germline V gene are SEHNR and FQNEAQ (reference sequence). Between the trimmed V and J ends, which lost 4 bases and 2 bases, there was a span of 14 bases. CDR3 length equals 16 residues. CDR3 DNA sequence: TGTGCCAGCAGCTCCCCTAACAGGGAGACTAATGAAAAACTGTTTTTT. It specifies CASSSPNRETNEKLFF.

The DNA for the CDR3 is TGTGCCAGCAGCCCAGCGGGGTTTAATTCACCCCTCCACTTT. Protein sequence: CASSPAGFNSPLHF. The rearrangement links TRBV6-5 to TRBJ1-6; D remains unclear. The V gene's germline CDR1 is MNHEY and CDR2 SVGAGI. The CDR3 contains 14 residues. The V end was cut by 6 bases, the J end by 6 bases, with 12 bases between.

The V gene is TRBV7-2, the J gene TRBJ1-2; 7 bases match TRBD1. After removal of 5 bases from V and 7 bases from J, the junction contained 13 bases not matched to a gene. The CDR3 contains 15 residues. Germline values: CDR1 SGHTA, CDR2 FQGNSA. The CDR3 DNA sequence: TGTGCCAGCAGCCCTGACAGGACAGGAACAAGTGGCTACACCTTC. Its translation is CASSPDRTGTSGYTF.

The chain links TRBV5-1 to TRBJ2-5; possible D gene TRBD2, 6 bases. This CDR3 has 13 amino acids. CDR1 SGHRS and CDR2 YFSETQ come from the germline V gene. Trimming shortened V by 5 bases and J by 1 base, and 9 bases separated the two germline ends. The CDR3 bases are TGCGCCAGCAGTTTCGGGGGCCAAGAGACCCAGTACTTC. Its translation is CASSFGGQETQYF.

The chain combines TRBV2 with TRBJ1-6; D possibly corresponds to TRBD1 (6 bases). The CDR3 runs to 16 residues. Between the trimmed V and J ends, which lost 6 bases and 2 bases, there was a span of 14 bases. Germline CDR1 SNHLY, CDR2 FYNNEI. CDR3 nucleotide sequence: TGTGCCAGCAGCACAGGGAGTGGGACCTATAATTCACCCCTCCACTTT. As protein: CASSTGSGTYNSPLHF.

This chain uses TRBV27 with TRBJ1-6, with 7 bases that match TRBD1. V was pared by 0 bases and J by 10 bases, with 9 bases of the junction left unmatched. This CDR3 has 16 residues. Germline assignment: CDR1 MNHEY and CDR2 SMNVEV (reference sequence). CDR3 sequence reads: CASSLSPPGGQSPLHF. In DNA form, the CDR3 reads TGTGCCAGCAGTTTATCACCGCCAGGGGGTCAATCACCCCTCCACTTT.

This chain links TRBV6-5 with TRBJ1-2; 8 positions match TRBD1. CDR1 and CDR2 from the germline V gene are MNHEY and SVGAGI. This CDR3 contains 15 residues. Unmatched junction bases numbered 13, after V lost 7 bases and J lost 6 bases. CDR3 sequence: CASTRRTGGLDGYTF. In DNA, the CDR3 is TGTGCCAGCACTAGGAGAACAGGGGGATTAGATGGCTACACCTTC.

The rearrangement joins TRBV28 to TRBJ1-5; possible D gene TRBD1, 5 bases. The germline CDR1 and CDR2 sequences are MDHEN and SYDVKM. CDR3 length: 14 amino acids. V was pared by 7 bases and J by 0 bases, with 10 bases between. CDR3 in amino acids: CASTAGSSNQPQHF. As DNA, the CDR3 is TGTGCCAGCACTGCAGGGTCTAGCAATCAGCCCCAGCATTTT.

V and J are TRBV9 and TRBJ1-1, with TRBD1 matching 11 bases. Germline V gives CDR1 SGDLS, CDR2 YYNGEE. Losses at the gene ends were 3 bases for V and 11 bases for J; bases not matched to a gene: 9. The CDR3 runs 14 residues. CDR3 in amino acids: CASSAAGTGGVAFF. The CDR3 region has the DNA TGTGCCAGCAGCGCAGCCGGGACAGGGGGGGTGGCTTTCTTT.

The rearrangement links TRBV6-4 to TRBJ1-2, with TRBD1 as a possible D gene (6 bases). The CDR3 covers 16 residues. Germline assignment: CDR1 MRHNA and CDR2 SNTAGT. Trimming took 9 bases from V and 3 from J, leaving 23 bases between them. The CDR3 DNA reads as TGTGCCAGTCTTAACTCCGGACAGAGGGAGCACTATGGCTACACCTTC. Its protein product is CASLNSGQREHYGYTF.

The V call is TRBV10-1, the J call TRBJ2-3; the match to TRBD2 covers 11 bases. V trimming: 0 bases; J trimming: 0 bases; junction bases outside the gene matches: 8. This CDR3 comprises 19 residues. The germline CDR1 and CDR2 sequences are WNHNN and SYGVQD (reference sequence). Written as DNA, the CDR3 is TGCGCCAGCAGTGAGTCCACTAGCGGGAGTGGGGTGAGCACAGATACGCAGTATTTT. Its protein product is CASSESTSGSGVSTDTQYF.

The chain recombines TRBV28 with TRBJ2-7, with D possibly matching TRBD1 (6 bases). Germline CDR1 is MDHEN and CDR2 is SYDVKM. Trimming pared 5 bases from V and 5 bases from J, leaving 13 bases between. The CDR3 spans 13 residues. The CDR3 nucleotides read TGTGCCAGCAGTGGGCAGGGGAAGAACGAGCAGTACTTC. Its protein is CASSGQGKNEQYF.

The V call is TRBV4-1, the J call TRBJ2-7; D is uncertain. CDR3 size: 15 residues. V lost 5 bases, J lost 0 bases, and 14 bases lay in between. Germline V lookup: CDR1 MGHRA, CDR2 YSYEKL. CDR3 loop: CASSKGYSVSYEQYF. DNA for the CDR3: TGCGCCAGCAGCAAAGGCTATTCCGTCTCCTACGAGCAGTACTTC.

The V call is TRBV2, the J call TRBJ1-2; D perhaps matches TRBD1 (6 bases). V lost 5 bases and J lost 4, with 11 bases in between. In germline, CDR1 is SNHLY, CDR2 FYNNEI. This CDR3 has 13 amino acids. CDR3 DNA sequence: TGTGCCAGCAGTACAGGGCTTAGCTATGGCTACACCTTC. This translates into CASSTGLSYGYTF.

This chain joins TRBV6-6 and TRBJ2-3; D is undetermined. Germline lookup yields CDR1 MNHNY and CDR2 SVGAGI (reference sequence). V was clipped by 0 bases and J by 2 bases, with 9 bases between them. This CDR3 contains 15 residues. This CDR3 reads CASSYSGRYTDTQYF. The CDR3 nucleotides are TGTGCCAGCAGTTACTCAGGACGGTACACAGATACGCAGTATTTT.

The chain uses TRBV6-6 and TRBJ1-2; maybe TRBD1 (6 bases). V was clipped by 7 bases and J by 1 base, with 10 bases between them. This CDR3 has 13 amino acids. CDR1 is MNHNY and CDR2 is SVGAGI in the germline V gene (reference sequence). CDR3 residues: CASKRGGNYGYTF. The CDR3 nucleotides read TGTGCCAGCAAAAGAGGGGGTAACTATGGCTACACCTTC.

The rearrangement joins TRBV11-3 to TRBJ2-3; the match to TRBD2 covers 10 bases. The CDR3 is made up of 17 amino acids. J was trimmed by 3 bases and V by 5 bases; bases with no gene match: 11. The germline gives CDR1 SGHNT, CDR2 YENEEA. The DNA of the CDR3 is TGTGCCAGCAGCGGGGATAGCGGGAGGTGGAGGACAGATACGCAGTATTTT. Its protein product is CASSGDSGRWRTDTQYF.

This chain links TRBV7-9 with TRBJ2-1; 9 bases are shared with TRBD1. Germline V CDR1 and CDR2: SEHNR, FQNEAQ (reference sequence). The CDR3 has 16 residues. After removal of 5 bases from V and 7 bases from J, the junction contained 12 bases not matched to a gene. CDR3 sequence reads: CASSARTGGAGNEQFF. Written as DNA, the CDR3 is TGTGCCAGCAGCGCACGTACAGGGGGCGCGGGAAATGAGCAGTTCTTC. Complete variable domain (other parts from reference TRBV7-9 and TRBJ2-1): DTGVSQNPRHKITKRGQNVTFRCDPISEHNRLYWYRQTLGQGPEFLTYFQNEAQLEKSRLLSDRFSAERPKGSFSTLEIQRTEQGDSAMYLCASSARTGGAGNEQFFGPGTRLTVL.

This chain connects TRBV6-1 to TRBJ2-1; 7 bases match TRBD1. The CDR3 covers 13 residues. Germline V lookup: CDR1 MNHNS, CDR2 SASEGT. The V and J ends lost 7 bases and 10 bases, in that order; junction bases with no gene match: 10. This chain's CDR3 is CASTQVTGREQFF. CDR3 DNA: TGTGCCAGCACCCAAGTGACAGGGAGAGAGCAGTTCTTC.

CDR3 sequence: CASSPRTSGVNEQFF. The CDR3 DNA follows: TGTGCCAGCAGCCCCCGGACTAGCGGGGTCAATGAGCAGTTCTTC. This chain links TRBV11-3 with TRBJ2-1; 12 bases map to TRBD2. There are 15 residues in the CDR3. V was clipped by 5 bases and J by 6 bases; unmatched bases: 5. The germline V gene has CDR1 SGHNT and CDR2 YENEEA.

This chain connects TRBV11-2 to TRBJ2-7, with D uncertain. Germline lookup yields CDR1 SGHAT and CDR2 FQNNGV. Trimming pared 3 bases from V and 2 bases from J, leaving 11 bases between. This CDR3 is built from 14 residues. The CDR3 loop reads CASSLGSAAYEQYF. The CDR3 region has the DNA TGTGCCAGCAGCTTGGGTTCGGCAGCCTACGAGCAGTACTTC.

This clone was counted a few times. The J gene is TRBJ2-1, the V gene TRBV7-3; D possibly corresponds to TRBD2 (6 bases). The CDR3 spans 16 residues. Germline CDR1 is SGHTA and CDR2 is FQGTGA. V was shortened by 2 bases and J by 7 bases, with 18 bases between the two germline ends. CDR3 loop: CASSLLGGGPTNEQFF. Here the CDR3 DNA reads TGTGCCAGCAGCTTATTGGGGGGAGGACCTACGAATGAGCAGTTCTTC.

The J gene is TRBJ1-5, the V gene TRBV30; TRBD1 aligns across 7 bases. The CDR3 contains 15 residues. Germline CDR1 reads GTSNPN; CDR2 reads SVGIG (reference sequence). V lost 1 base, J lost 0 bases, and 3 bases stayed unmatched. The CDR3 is CAWSGDSYSNQPQHF. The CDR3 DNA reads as TGTGCCTGGAGTGGGGACAGCTATAGCAATCAGCCCCAGCATTTT.

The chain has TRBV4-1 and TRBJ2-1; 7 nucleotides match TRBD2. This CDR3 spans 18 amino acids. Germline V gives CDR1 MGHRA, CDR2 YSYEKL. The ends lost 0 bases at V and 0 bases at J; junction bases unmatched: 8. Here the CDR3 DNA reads TGCGCCAGCAGCCAAGACCCCCGGCGCGGGAGCTCCTACAATGAGCAGTTCTTC. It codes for CASSQDPRRGSSYNEQFF.

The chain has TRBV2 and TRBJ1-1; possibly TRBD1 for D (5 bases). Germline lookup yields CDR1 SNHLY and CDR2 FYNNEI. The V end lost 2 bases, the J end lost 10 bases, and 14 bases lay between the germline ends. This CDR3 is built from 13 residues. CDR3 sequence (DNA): TGTGCCAGCAGTGAAATTTTGGGGGATCGAGCTTTCTTT. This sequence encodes CASSEILGDRAFF.

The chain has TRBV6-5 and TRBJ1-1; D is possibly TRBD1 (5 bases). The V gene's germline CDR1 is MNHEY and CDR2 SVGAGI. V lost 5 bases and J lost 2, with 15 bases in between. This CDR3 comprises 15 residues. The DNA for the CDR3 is TGTGCCAGCAGTCTCCCTGGACACCCTAACACTGAAGCTTTCTTT. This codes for CASSLPGHPNTEAFF.